The T cell receptor beta chain described here comes from a study of shared clonotypes between healthy human individuals. Broader study findings: In contrast to clonotypes shared by all four donors, non-shared clonotypes had lower generation probabilities. In four donors, about 5% of naive CD4 clonotypes appeared in common.

Donors were Caucasian adults residing in Nashville, Tennessee, USA. Together with CD45RO+ cells, CCR7-negative CD45RA+ TemRA cells were included in CD8 memory. CDR3 size: 15 residues. The germline V gene has CDR1 SEHNR and CDR2 FQNEAQ (reference sequence). V shed 6 bases and J shed 2 bases, with 15 bases lying between them. Repertoires were generated with immunoSEQ multiplex PCR, while TCRdb's copy carries only in-frame clones and drops some. Of about 120,000 clones in the sample, around 71% are singletons; the top ten hold around 24%. This clone turned up a few times. What it binds is unknown. This clonotype originated in a woman aged 25 to 39 in good health. The chain recombines TRBV7-9 with TRBJ2-3; tentative D call: TRBD1 (6 bases). Sequencing was carried out using memory CD8+ T cells sorted from blood. Subset of the sample: CD45RO+ cells pooled with CCR7-negative TemRA cells. As DNA, the CDR3 is TGTGCCAGCAGTAGACAGGAGCTTAACACAGATACGCAGTATTTT. It is translated as CASSRQELNTDTQYF.